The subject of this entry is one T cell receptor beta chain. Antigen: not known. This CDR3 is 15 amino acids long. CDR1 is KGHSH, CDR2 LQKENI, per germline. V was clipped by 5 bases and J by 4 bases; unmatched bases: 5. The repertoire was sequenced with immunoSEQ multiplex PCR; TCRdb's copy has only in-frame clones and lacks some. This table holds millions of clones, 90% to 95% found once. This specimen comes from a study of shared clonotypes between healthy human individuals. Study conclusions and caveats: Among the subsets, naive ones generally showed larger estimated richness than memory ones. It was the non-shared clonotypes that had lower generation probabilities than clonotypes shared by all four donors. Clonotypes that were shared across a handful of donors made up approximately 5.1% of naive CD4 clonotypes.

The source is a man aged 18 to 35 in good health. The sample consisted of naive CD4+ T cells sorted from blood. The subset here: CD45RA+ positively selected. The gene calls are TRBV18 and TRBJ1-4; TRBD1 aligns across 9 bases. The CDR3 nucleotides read TGTGCCAGCTCAGCACTGACAGGGGGTAATGAAAAACTGTTTTTT. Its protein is CASSALTGGNEKLFF.